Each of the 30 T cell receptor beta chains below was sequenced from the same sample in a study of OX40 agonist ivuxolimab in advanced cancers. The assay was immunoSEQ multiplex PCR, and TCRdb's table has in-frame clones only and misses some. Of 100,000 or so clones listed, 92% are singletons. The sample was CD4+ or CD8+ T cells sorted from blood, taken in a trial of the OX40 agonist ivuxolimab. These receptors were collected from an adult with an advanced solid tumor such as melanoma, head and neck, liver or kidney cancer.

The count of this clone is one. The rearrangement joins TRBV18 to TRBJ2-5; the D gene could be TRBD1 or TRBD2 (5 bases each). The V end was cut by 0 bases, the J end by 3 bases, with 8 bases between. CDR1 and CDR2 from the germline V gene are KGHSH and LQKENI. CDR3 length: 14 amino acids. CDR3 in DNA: TGTGCCAGCTCACCACCGAGAGGGGAAGAGACCCAGTACTTC. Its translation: CASSPPRGEETQYF.

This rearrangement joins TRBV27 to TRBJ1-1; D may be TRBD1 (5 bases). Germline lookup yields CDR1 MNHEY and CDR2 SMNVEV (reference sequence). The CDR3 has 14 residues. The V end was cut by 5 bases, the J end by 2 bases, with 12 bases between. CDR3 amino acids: CASSPGRGNTEAFF. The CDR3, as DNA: TGTGCCAGCAGTCCGGGGAGGGGCAACACTGAAGCTTTCTTT.

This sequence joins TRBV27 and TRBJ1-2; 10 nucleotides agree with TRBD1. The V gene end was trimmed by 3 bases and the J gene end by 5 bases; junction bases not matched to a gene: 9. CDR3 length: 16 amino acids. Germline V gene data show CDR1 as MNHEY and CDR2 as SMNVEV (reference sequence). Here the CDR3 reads CASSFGAGTGVYGYTF. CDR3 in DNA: TGTGCCAGCAGTTTTGGGGCCGGGACAGGGGTTTATGGCTACACCTTC.

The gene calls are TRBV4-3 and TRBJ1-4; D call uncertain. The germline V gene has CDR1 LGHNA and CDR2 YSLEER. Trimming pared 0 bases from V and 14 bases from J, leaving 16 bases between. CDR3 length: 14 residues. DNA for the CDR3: TGCGCCAGCAGCCAAGACGCCGGTGGAGGGATGCTGTTTTTT. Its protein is CASSQDAGGGMLFF.

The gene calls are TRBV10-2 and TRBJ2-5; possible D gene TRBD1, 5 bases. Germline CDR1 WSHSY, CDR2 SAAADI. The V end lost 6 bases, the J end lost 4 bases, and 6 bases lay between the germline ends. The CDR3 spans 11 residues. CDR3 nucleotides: TGCGCCAGCAGGGGGCTAGAGACCCAGTACTTC. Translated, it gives CASRGLETQYF.

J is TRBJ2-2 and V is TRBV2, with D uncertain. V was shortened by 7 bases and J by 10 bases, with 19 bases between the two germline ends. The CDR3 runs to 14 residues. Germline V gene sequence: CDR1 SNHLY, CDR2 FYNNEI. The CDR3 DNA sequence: TGTGCCAGCAAGGCCCCCTCCCCCCCAGCGGAGCTGTTTTTT. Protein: CASKAPSPPAELFF. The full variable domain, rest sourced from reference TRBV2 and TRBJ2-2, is EPEVTQTPSHQVTQMGQEVILRCVPISNHLYFYWYRQILGQKVEFLVSFYNNEISEKSEIFDDQFSVERPDGSNFTLKIRSTKLEDSAMYFCASKAPSPPAELFFGEGSRLTVL.

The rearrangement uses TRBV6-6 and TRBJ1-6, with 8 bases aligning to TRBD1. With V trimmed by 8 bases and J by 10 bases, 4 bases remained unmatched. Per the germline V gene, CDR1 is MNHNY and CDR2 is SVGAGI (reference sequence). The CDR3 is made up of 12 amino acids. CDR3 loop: CASSGQGSPLHF. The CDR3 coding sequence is TGTGCCAGCTCTGGACAGGGCTCACCCCTCCACTTT.

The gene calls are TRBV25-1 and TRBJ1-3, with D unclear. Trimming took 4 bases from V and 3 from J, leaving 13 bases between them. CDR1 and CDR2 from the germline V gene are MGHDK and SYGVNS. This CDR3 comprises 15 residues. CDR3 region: CASSGKADYGNTIYF. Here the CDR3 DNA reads TGTGCCAGCAGTGGTAAAGCCGATTATGGAAACACCATATATTTT.

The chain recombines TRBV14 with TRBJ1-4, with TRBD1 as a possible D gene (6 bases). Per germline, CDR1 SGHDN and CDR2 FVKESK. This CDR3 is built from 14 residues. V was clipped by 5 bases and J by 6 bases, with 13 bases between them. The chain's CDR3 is CASSSSGVDEKLFF. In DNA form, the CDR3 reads TGTGCCAGCAGCTCATCAGGGGTGGATGAAAAACTGTTTTTT.

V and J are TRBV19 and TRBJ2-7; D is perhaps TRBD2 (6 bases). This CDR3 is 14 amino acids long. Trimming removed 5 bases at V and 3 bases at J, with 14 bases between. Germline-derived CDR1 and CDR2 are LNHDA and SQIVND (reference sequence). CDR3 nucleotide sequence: TGTGCCAGTAGTCTGGGACTGGGGGGCTACGAGCAGTACTTC. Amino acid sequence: CASSLGLGGYEQYF.

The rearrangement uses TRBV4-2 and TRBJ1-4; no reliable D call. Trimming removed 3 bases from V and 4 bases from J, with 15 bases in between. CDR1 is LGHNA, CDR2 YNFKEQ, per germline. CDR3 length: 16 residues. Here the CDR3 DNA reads TGTGCCAGCAGCCAGTACGGCTTCGGAGTTAATGAAAAACTGTTTTTT. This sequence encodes CASSQYGFGVNEKLFF.

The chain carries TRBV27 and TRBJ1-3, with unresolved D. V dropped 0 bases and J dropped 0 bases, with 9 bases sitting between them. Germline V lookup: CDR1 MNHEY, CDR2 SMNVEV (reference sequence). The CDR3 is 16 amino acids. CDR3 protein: CASSLSPGLSGNTIYF. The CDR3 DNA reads TGTGCCAGCAGTTTATCGCCGGGTCTCTCTGGAAACACCATATATTTT.

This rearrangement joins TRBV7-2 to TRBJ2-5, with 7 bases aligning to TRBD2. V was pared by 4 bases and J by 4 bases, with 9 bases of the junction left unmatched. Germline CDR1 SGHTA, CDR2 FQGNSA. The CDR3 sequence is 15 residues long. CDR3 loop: CASSSPRGIRETQYF. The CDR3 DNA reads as TGTGCCAGCAGCTCACCGCGGGGGATCCGAGAGACCCAGTACTTC.

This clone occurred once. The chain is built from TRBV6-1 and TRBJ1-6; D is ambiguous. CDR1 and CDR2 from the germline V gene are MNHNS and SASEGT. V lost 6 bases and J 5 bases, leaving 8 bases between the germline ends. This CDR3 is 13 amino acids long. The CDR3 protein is CASSLKDNSPLHF. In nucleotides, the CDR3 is TGTGCCAGCAGCCTCAAGGATAATTCACCCCTCCACTTT.

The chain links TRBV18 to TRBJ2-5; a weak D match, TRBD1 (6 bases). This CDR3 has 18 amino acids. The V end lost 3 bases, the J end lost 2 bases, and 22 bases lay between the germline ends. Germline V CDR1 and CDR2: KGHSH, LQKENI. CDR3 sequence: CASSPRGVGASFQETQYF. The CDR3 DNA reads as TGTGCCAGCTCACCGAGGGGCGTGGGGGCCTCGTTTCAAGAGACCCAGTACTTC.

CDR3 DNA: TGTGCCAGCAGTTACGGTGCGGGAGGACCCTACGAGCAGTACTTC. Its protein product is CASSYGAGGPYEQYF. The chain has TRBV6-5 and TRBJ2-7; 8 bases match TRBD2. The CDR3 length is 15 residues. Germline CDR1 MNHEY, CDR2 SVGAGI. V dropped 2 bases and J dropped 2; count of bases not matched to a gene: 5.

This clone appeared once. CDR3 coding DNA: TGTGCCAGTAGTATCCCGAGGACTAGTTTAAATGAGCAGTTCTTC. It encodes CASSIPRTSLNEQFF. This rearrangement joins TRBV19 to TRBJ2-1; 7 bases match TRBD2. This CDR3 is 15 amino acids long. V shed 3 bases and J 7 bases; nucleotides not matched to a gene: 9. The V gene's germline CDR1 is LNHDA and CDR2 SQIVND (reference sequence).

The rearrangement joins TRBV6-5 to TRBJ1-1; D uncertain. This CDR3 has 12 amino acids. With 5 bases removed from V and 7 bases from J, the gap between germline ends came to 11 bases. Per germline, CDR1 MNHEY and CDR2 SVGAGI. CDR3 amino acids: CASSLDGVEAFF. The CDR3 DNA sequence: TGTGCCAGCAGTCTCGACGGAGTTGAAGCTTTCTTT.

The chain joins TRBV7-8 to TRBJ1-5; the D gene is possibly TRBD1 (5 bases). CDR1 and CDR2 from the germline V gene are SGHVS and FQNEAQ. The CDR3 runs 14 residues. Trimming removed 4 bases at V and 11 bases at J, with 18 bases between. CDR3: CASSSIVSQGAQHF. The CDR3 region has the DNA TGTGCCAGCAGCTCCATAGTGTCCCAGGGCGCCCAGCATTTT.

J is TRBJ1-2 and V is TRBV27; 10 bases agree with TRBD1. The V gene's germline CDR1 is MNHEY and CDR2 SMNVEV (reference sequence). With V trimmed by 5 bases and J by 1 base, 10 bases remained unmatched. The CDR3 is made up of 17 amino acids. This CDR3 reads CASSTQRQGALNYGYTF. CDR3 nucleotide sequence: TGTGCCAGCAGTACCCAAAGACAGGGGGCGCTTAACTATGGCTACACCTTC.

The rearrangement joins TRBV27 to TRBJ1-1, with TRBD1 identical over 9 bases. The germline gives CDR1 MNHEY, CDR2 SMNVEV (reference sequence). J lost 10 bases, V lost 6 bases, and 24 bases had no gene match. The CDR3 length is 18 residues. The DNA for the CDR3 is TGTGCCAGCAGCCCGACTATTCGGGCACACAGGGGGCTCGCTGGAGCTTTCTTT. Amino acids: CASSPTIRAHRGLAGAFF.

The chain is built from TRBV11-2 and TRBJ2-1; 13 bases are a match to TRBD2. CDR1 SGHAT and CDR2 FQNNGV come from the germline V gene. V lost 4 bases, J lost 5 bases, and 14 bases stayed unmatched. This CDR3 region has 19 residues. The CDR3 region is CASSSNHWTSGRGNNEQFF. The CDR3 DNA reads TGTGCCAGCAGCTCTAACCATTGGACTAGCGGGAGAGGCAACAATGAGCAGTTCTTC.

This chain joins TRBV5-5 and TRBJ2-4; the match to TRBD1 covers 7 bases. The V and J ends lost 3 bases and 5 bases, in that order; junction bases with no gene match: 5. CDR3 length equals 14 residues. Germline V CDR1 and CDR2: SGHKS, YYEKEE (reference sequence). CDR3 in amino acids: CASSSDRAENIQYF. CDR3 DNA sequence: TGTGCCAGCAGCTCCGACAGGGCAGAAAACATTCAGTACTTC.

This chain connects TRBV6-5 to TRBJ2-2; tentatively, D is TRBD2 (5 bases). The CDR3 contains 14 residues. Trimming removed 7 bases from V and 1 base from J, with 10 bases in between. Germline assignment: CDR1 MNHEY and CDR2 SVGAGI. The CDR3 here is CASTSGRNTGELFF. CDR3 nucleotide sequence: TGTGCCAGCACCTCGGGGAGGAACACCGGGGAGCTGTTTTTT.

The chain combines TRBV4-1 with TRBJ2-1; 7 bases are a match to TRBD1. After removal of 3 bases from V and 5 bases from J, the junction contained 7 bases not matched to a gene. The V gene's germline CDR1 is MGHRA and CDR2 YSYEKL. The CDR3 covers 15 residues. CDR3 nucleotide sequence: TGCGCCAGCAGCCATCTCCGGGACAGCAACAATGAGCAGTTCTTC. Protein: CASSHLRDSNNEQFF.

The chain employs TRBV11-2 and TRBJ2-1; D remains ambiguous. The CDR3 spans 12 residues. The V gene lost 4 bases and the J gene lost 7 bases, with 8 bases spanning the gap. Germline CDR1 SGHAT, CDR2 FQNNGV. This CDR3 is CASSSVDNEQFF. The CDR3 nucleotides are TGTGCCAGCAGCTCCGTCGATAATGAGCAGTTCTTC. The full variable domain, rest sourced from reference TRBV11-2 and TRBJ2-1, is EAGVAQSPRYKIIEKRQSVAFWCNPISGHATLYWYQQILGQGPKLLIQFQNNGVVDDSQLPKDRFSAERLKGVDSTLKIQPAKLEDSAVYLCASSSVDNEQFFGPGTRLTVL.

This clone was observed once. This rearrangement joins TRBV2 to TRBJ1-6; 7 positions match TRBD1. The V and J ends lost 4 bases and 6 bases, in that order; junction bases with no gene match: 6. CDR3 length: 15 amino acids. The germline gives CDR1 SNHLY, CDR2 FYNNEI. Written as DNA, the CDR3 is TGTGCCAGCAGTGTTTTGACAGGGCCTAATTCACCCCTCCACTTT. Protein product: CASSVLTGPNSPLHF.

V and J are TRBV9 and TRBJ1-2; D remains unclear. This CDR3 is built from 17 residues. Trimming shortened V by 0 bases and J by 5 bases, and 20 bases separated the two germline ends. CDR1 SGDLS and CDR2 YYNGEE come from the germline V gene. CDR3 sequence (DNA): TGTGCCAGCAGCGTAGGTCAGTTTGGCCGGGAACTGTATGGCTACACCTTC. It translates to CASSVGQFGRELYGYTF. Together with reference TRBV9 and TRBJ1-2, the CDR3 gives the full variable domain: DSGVTQTPKHLITATGQRVTLRCSPRSGDLSVYWYQQSLDQGLQFLIQYYNGEERAKGNILERFSAQQFPDLHSELNLSSLELGDSALYFCASSVGQFGRELYGYTFGSGTRLTVV.

The CDR3 coding sequence is TGCGCCAGCAGTGAGGGGGGGCGTAATGAGCAGTTCTTC. This codes for CASSEGGRNEQFF. This rearrangement joins TRBV10-1 to TRBJ2-1; D might be TRBD1 or TRBD2, each matching 6 bases. Germline V gene sequence: CDR1 WNHNN, CDR2 SYGVQD (reference sequence). Trimming pared 2 bases from V and 7 bases from J, leaving 9 bases between. CDR3 length: 13 residues.

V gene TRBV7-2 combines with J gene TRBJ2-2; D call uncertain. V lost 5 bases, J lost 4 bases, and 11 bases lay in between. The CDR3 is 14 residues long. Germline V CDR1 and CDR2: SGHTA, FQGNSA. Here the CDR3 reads CASSPTYRTGELFF. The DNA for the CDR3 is TGTGCCAGCAGCCCAACCTACCGCACCGGGGAGCTGTTTTTT.